This note documents a single TCR beta chain sequence. These data are taken from a study of blood T cell repertoires in COVID-19. The CDR3 totals 16 residues. V dropped 5 bases and J dropped 2; count of bases not matched to a gene: 6. Germline-derived CDR1 and CDR2 are MNHEY and SMNVEV (reference sequence). The data were produced by immunoSEQ multiplex PCR, yet TCRdb's version contains in-frame clones alone and is incomplete. In the table there are about 120,000 clones, around 83% of which are singletons. The chain has TRBV27 and TRBJ2-7; 13 bases are a match to TRBD2. Source material: peripheral blood. The TCR originated in an elderly man with active or convalescent COVID-19. The CDR3 region is CASSAGTSGETYEQYF. DNA for the CDR3: TGTGCCAGCAGTGCTGGGACTAGCGGGGAGACCTACGAGCAGTACTTC.